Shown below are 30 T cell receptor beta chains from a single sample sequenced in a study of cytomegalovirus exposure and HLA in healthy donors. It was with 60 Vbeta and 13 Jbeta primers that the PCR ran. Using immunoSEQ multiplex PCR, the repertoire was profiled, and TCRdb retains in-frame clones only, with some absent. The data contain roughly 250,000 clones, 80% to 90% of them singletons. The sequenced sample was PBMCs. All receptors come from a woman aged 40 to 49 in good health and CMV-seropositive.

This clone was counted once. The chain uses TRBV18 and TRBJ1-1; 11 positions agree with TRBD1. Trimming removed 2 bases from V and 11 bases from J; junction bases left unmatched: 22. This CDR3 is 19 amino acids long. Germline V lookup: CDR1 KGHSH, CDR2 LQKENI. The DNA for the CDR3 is TGTGCCAGCTCACCATGGACAGGGGGCTTCTCGGTGGGTAACTCCCTTGCTTTCTTT. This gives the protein CASSPWTGGFSVGNSLAFF.

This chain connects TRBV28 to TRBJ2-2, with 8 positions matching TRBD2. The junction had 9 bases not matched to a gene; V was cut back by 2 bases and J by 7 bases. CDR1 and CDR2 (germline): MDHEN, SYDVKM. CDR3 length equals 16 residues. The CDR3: CASSLAGGAPNGELFF. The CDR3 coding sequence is TGTGCCAGCAGTTTAGCGGGAGGTGCTCCCAACGGGGAGCTGTTTTTT.

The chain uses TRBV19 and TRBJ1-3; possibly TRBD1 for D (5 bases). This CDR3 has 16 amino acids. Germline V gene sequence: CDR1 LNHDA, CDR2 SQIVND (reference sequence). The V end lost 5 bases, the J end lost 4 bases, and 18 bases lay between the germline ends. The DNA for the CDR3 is TGTGCCAGTAGTCTCTCCAGGGCGATTGGCGGAAACACCATATATTTT. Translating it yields CASSLSRAIGGNTIYF.

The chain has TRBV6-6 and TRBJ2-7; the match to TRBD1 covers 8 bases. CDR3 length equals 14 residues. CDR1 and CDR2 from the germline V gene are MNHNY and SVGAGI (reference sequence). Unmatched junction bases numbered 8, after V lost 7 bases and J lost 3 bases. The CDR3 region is CASIRGPGVYEQYF. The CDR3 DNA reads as TGTGCCAGCATCAGGGGGCCAGGGGTCTACGAGCAGTACTTC.

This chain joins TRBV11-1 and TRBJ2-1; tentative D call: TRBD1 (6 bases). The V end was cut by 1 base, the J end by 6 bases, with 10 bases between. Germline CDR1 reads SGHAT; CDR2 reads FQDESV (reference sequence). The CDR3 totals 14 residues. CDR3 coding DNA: TGTGCCAGCAGCTTAGGAGGACAGAGCAATGAGCAGTTCTTC. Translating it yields CASSLGGQSNEQFF.

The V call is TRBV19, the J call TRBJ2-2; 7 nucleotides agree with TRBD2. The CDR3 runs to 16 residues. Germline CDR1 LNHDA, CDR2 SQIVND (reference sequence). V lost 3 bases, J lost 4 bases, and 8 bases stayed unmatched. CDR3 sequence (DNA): TGTGCCAGTAGTATGTGGGGGACTACCACCACCGGGGAGCTGTTTTTT. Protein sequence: CASSMWGTTTTGELFF.

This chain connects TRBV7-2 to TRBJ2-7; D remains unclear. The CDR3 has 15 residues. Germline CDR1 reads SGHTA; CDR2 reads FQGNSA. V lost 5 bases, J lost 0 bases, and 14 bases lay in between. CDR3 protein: CASSPQAGSSYEQYF. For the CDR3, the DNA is TGTGCCAGCAGCCCCCAGGCAGGCAGCTCCTACGAGCAGTACTTC.

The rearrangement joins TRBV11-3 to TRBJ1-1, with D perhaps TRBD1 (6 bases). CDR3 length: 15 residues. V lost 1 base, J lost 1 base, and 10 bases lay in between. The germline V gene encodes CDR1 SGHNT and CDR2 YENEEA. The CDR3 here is CASSLVLQGNTEAFF. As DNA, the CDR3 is TGTGCCAGCAGCTTAGTCCTACAGGGGAACACTGAAGCTTTCTTT. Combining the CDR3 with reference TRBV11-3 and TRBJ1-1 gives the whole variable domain EAGVVQSPRYKIIEKKQPVAFWCNPISGHNTLYWYLQNLGQGPELLIRYENEEAVDDSQLPKDRFSAERLKGVDSTLKIQPAELGDSAVYLCASSLVLQGNTEAFFGQGTRLTVV.

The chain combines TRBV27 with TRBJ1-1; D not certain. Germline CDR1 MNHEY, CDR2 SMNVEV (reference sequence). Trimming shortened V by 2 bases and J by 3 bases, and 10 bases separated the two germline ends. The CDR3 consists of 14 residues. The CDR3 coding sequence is TGTGCCAGCAGTTTAAGTCCAGGCCACACTGAAGCTTTCTTT. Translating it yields CASSLSPGHTEAFF.

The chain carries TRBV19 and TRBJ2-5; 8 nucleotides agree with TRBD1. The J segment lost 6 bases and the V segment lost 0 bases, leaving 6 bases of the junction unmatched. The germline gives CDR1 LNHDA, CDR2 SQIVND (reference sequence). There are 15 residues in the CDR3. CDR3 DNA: TGTGCCAGTAGTATAGAACCAGGGGGCTGGAAGACCCAGTACTTC. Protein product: CASSIEPGGWKTQYF.

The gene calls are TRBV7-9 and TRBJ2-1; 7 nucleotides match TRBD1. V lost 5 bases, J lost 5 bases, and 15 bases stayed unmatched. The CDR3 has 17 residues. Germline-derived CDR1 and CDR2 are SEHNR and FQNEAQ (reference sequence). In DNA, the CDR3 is TGTGCCAGCAGCCAGGTGGGGACAGCGCTGCGTGACAATGAGCAGTTCTTC. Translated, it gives CASSQVGTALRDNEQFF.

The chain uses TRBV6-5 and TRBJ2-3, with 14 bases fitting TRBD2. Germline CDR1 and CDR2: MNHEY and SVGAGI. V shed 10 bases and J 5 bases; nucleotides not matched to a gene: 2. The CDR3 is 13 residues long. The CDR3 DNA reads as TGTGCCACCGGACTAGCGGGAGGAGATACGCAGTATTTT. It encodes CATGLAGGDTQYF.

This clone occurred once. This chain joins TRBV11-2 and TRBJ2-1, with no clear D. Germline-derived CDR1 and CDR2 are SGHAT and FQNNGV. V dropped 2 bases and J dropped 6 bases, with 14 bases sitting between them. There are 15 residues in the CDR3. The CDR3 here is CASSLSPPPINEQFF. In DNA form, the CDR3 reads TGTGCCAGCAGCTTAAGCCCCCCTCCAATCAATGAGCAGTTCTTC.

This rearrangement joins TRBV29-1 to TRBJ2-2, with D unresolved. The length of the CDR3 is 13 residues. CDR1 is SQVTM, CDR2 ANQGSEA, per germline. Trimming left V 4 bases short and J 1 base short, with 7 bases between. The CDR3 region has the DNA TGCAGCGTTGGAAAGCTGAACACCGGGGAGCTGTTTTTT. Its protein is CSVGKLNTGELFF.

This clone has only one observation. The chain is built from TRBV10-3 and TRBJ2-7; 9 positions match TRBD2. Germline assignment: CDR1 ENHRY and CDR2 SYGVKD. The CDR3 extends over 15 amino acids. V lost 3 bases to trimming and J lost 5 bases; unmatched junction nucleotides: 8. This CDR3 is CAISDRHSGSHEQYF. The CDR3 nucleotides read TGTGCCATCAGTGATAGGCATAGCGGGAGCCACGAGCAGTACTTC.

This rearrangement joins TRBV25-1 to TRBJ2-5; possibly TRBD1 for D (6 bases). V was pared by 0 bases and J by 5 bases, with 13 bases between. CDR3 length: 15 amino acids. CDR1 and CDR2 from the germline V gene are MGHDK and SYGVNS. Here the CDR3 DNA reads TGTGCCAGCAGTGAATATGAAGGGGGACCGGAGACCCAGTACTTC. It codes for CASSEYEGGPETQYF. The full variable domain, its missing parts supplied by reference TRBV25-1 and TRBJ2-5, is EADIYQTPRYLVIGTGKKITLECSQTMGHDKMYWYQQDPGMELHLIHYSYGVNSTEKGDLSSESTVSRIRTEHFPLTLESARPSHTSQYLCASSEYEGGPETQYFGPGTRLLVL.

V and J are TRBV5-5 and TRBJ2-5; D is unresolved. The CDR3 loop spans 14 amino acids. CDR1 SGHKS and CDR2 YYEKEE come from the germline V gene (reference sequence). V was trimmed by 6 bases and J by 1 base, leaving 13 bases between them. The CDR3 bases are TGTGCCAGCACCCCACTAAGCCTCCAAGAGACCCAGTACTTC. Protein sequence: CASTPLSLQETQYF.

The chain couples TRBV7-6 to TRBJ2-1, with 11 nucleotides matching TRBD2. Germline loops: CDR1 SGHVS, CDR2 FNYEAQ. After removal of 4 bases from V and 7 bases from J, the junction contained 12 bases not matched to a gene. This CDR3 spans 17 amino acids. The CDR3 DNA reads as TGTGCCAGCAGCTCTTTTAATAGCGGGAGGGCCAATAATGAGCAGTTCTTC. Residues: CASSSFNSGRANNEQFF.

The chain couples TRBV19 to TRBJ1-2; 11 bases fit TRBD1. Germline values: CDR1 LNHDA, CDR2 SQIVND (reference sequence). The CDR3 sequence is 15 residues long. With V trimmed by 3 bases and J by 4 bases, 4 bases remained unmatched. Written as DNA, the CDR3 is TGTGCCAGTAGTATCTTGGGACAGGGGGTCTATGGCTACACCTTC. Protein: CASSILGQGVYGYTF.

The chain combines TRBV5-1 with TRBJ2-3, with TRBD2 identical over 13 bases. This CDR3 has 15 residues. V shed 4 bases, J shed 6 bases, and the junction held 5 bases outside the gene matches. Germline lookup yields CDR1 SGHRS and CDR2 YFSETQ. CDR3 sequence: CASSRTSGSVDTQYF. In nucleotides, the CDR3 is TGCGCCAGCAGCAGGACTAGCGGGAGTGTCGATACGCAGTATTTT.

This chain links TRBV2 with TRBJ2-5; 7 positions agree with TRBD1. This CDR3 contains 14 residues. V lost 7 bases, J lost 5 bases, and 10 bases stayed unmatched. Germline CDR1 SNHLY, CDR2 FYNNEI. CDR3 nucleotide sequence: TGTGCCAGCACTAGGACAGGACGGGTGGAGACCCAGTACTTC. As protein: CASTRTGRVETQYF.

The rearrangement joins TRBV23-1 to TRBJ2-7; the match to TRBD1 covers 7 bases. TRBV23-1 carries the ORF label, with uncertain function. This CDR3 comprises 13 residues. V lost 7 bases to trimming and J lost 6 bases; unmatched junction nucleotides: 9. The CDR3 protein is CASIPKQGFEQYF. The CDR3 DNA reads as TGCGCCAGCATTCCAAAACAGGGGTTCGAGCAGTACTTC.

The CDR3 reads CASSLGLAGVNEQFF. CDR3 DNA sequence: TGTGCCAGCAGCTTGGGACTAGCGGGCGTGAATGAGCAGTTCTTC. The chain employs TRBV5-8 and TRBJ2-1; 10 nucleotides align to TRBD2. J was trimmed by 7 bases and V by 0 bases; bases with no gene match: 4. This CDR3 is built from 15 residues. Germline values: CDR1 SGHTS, CDR2 YDEGEE.

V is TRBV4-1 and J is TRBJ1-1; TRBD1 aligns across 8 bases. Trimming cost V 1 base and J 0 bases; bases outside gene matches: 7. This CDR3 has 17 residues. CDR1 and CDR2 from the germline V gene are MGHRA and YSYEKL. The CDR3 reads CASSQGAWDRLNTEAFF. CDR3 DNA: TGCGCCAGCAGCCAAGGGGCTTGGGACAGGCTGAACACTGAAGCTTTCTTT.

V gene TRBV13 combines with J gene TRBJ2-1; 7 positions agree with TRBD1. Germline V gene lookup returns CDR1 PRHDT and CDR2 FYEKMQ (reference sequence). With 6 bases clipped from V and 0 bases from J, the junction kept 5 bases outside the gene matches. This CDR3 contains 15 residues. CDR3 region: CASSTNRGSYNEQFF. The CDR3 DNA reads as TGTGCCAGCAGTACTAACAGGGGCTCCTACAATGAGCAGTTCTTC.

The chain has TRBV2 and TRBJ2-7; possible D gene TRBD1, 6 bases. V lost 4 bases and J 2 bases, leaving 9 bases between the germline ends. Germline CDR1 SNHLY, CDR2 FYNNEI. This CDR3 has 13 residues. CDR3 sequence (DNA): TGTGCCAGCAGTGGAGGGGGACCCTACGAGCAGTACTTC. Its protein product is CASSGGGPYEQYF.

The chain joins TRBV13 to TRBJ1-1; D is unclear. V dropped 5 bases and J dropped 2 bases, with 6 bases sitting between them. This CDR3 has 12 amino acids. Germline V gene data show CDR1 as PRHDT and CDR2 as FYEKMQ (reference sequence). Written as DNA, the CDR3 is TGTGCCAGCAGCGTAAAAAACACTGAAGCTTTCTTT. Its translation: CASSVKNTEAFF.

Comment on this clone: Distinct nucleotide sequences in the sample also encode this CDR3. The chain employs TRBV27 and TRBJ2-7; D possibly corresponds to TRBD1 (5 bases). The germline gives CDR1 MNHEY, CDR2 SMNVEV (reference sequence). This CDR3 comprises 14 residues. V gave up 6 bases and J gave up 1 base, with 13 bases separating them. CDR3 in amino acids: CASRRTGGSYEQYF. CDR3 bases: TGTGCCAGCAGACGAACAGGTGGGTCCTACGAGCAGTACTTC.

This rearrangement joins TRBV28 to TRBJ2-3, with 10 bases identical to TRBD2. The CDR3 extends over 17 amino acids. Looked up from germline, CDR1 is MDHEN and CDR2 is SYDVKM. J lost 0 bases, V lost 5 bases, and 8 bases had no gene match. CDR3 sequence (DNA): TGTGCCAGCAGTCCTACTGGACTAGCGGAAAGCACAGATACGCAGTATTTT. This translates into CASSPTGLAESTDTQYF.

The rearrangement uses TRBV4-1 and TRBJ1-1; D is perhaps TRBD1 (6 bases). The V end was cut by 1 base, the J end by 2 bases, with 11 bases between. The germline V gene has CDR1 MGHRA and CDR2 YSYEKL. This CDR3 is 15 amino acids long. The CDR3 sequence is CASSQGETGNTEAFF. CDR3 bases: TGCGCCAGCAGCCAAGGGGAGACAGGAAACACTGAAGCTTTCTTT.